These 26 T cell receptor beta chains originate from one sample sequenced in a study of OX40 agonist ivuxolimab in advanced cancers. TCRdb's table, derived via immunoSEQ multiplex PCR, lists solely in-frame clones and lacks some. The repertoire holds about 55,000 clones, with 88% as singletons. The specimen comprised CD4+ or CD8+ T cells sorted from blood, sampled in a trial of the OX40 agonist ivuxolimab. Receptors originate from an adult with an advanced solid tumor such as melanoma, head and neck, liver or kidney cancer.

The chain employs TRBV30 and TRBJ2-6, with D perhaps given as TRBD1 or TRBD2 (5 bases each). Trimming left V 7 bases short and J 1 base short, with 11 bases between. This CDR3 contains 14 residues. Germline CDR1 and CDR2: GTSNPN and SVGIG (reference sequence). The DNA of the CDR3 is TGTGCCTTGGGACCGCTTTCTGGGGCCAACGTCCTGACTTTC. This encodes CALGPLSGANVLTF.

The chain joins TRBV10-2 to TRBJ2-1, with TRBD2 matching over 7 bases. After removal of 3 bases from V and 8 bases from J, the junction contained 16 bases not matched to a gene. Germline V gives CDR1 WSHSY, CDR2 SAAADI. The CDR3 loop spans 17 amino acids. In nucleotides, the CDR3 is TGCGCCAGCAGTGATTTGCGGTCGGCGGGAGAAGTCGATGAGCAGTTCTTC. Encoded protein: CASSDLRSAGEVDEQFF.

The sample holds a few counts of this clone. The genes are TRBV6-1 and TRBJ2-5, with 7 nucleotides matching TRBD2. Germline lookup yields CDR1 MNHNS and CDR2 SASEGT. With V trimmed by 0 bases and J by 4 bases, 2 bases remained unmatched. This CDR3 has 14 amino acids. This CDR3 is CASSEASGGETQYF. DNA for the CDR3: TGTGCCAGCAGTGAAGCCTCGGGGGGAGAGACCCAGTACTTC.

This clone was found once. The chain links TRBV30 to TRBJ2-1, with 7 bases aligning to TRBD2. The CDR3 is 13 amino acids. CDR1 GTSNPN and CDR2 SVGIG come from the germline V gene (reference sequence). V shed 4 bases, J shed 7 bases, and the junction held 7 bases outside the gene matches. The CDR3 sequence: CAWKPLAENEQFF. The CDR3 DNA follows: TGTGCCTGGAAGCCCCTAGCGGAAAATGAGCAGTTCTTC.

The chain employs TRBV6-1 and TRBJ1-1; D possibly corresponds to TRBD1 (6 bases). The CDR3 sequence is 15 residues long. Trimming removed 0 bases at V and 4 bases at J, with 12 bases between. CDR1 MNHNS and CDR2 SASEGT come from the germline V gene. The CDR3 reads CASSEARGGATEAFF. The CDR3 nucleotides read TGTGCCAGCAGTGAAGCGCGGGGGGGGGCCACTGAAGCTTTCTTT.

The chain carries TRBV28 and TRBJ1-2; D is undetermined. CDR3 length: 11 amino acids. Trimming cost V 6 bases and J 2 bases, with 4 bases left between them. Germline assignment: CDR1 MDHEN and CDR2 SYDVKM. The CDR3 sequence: CASRGNYGYTF. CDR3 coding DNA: TGTGCCAGCAGAGGGAACTATGGCTACACCTTC.

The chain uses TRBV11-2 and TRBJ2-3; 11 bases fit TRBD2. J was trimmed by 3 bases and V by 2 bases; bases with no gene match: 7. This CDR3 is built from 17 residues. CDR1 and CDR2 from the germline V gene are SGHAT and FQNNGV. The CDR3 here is CASSLSVSGRGTDTQYF. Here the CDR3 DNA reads TGTGCCAGCAGCTTATCAGTTAGCGGGAGGGGAACAGATACGCAGTATTTT.

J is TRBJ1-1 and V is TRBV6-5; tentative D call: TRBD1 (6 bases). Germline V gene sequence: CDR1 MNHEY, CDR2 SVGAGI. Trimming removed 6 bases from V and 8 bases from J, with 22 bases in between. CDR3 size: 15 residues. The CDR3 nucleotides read TGTGCCAGCAGGACGGGGGCAGGGGCCAAGGGCGAAGCTTTCTTT. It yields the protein CASRTGAGAKGEAFF.

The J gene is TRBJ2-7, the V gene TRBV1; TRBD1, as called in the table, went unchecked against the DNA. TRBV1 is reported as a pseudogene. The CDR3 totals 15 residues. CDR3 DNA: TGCACCAGCAGCCAAGATCGCGGCAGGGGCTACGAGCAGTACTTC. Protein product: CTSSQDRGRGYEQYF.

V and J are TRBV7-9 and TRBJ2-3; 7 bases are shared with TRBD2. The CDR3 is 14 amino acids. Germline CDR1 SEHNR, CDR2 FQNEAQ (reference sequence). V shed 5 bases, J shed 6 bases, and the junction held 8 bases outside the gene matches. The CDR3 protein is CASSLGAGADTQYF. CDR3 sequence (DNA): TGTGCCAGCAGCCTCGGGGCGGGAGCGGATACGCAGTATTTT.

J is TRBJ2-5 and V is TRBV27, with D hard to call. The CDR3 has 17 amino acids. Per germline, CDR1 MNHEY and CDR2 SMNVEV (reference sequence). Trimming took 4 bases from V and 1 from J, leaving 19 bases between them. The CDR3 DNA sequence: TGTGCCAGCAGTTCTTCCCCCCCCCGCGCAGGCCAAGAGACCCAGTACTTC. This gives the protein CASSSSPPRAGQETQYF.

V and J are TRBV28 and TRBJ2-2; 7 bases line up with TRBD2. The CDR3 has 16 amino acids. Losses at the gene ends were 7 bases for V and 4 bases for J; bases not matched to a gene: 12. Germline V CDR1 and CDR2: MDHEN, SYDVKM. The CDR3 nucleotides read TGTGCCAGCAACCCACTAGCGCCCCCCCGCACCGGGGAGCTGTTTTTT. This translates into CASNPLAPPRTGELFF.

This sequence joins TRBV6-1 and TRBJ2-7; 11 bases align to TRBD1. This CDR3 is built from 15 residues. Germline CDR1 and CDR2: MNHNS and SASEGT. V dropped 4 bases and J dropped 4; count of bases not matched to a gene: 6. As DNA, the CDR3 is TGTGCCAGCAGTGTAACCGGGACAGGGGGGTACGAGCAGTACTTC. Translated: CASSVTGTGGYEQYF.

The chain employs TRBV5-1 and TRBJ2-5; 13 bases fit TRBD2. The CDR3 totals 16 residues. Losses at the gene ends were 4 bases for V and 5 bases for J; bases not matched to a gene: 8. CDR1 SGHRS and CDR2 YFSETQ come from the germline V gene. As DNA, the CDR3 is TGCGCCAGCAGCGCCTCCGGGACTAGCGGGACCGAGACCCAGTACTTC. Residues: CASSASGTSGTETQYF.

The CDR3 nucleotides are TGTGCCAGCAGTGAACCTAGCGGAAGCACAGATACGCAGTATTTT. It is translated as CASSEPSGSTDTQYF. The chain links TRBV2 to TRBJ2-3, with 7 bases lining up with TRBD2. Per the germline V gene, CDR1 is SNHLY and CDR2 is FYNNEI. The CDR3 extends over 15 amino acids. The trim removed 2 bases at V and 0 bases at J, leaving 2 bases unmatched.

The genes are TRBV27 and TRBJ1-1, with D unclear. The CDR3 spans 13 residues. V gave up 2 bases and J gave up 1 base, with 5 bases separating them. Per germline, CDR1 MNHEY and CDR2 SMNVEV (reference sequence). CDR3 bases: TGTGCCAGCAGTTTAAAAGAGAACACTGAAGCTTTCTTT. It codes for CASSLKENTEAFF.

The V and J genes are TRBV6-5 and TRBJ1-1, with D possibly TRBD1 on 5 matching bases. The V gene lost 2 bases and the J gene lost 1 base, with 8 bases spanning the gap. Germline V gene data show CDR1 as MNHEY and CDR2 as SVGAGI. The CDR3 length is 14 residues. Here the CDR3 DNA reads TGTGCCAGCAGTTACGGGGGATCGAACACTGAAGCTTTCTTT. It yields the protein CASSYGGSNTEAFF.

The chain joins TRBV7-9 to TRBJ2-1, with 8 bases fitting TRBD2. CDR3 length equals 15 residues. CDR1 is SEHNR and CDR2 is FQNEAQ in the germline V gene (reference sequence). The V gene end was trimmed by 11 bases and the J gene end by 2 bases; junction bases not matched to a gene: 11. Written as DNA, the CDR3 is TGTGCCGGCCATCCGGTAGCGGGAACCTACAATGAGCAGTTCTTC. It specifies CAGHPVAGTYNEQFF.

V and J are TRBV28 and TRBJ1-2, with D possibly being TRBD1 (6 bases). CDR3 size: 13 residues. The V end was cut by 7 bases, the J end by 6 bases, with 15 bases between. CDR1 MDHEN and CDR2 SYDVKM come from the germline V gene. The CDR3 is CASTLSGVHGYTF. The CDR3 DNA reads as TGTGCCAGCACCCTGTCAGGGGTCCATGGCTACACCTTC.

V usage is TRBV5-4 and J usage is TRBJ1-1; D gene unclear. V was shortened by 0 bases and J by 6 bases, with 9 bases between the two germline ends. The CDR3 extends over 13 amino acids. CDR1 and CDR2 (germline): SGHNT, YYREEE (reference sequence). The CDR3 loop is CASSLAWFPEAFF. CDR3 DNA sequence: TGTGCCAGCAGCTTGGCTTGGTTTCCTGAAGCTTTCTTT.

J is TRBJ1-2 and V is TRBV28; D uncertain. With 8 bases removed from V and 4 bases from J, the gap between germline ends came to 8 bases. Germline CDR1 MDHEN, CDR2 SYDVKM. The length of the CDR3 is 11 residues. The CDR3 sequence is CASETSYGYTF. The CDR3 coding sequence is TGTGCCAGCGAAACATCCTATGGCTACACCTTC.

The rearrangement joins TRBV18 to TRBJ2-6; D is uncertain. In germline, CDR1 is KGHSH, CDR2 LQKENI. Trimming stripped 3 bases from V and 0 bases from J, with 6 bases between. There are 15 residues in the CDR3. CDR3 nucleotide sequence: TGTGCCAGCTCACCCCCGAGCTCTGGGGCCAACGTCCTGACTTTC. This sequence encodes CASSPPSSGANVLTF.

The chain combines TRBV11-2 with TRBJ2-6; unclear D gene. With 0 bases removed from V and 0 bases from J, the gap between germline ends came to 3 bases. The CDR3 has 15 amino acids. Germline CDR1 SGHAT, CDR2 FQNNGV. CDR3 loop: CASSLDNSGANVLTF. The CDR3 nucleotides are TGTGCCAGCAGCTTAGATAACTCTGGGGCCAACGTCCTGACTTTC. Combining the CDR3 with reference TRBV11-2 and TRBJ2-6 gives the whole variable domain EAGVAQSPRYKIIEKRQSVAFWCNPISGHATLYWYQQILGQGPKLLIQFQNNGVVDDSQLPKDRFSAERLKGVDSTLKIQPAKLEDSAVYLCASSLDNSGANVLTFGAGSRLTVL.

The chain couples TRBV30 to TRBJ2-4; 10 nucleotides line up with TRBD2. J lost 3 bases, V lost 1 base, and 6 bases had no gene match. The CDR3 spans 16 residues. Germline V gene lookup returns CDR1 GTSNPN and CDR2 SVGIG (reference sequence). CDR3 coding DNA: TGTGCCTGGAGTGCCCGTCTAGCGGGAGTCAAAAACATTCAGTACTTC. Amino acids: CAWSARLAGVKNIQYF.

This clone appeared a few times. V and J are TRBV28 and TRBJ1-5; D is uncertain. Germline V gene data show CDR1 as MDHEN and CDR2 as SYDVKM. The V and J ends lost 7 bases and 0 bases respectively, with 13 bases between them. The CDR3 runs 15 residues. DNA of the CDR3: TGTGCCAGCACCCGCCCGCCGGCTAGCAATCAGCCCCAGCATTTT. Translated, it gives CASTRPPASNQPQHF.

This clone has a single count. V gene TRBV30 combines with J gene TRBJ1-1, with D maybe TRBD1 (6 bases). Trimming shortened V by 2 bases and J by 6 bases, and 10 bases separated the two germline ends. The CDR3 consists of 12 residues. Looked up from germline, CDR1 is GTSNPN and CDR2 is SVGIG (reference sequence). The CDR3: CAWSPGQPEAFF. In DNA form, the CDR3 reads TGTGCCTGGAGTCCCGGACAGCCTGAAGCTTTCTTT.